One and the same sample provided the 14 T cell receptor beta chains below, sequenced in a study of OX40 agonist ivuxolimab in advanced cancers. The assay was immunoSEQ multiplex PCR, and TCRdb's table has in-frame clones only and misses some. The table lists about 79,000 clones, just over 85% of them singletons, with roughly 4.3% in the top ten. The sample was CD4+ or CD8+ T cells sorted from blood, taken in a trial of the OX40 agonist ivuxolimab. Receptor source: an adult with an advanced solid tumor such as melanoma, head and neck, liver or kidney cancer.

The chain recombines TRBV5-5 with TRBJ2-3, with 7 bases that match TRBD1. Losses at the gene ends were 6 bases for V and 0 bases for J; bases not matched to a gene: 4. There are 14 residues in the CDR3. Germline assignment: CDR1 SGHKS and CDR2 YYEKEE (reference sequence). CDR3 amino acids: CASIGQASTDTQYF. The CDR3 nucleotides are TGTGCCAGCATAGGACAGGCAAGCACAGATACGCAGTATTTT.

V gene TRBV7-3 combines with J gene TRBJ2-2, with TRBD2 matching 7 bases. CDR3 length equals 15 residues. Trimming cost V 2 bases and J 3 bases; bases outside gene matches: 3. Germline V gene sequence: CDR1 SGHTA, CDR2 FQGTGA. DNA for the CDR3: TGTGCCAGCAGCTTAGCGGGAGATTACACCGGGGAGCTGTTTTTT. It specifies CASSLAGDYTGELFF.

The V and J genes are TRBV19 and TRBJ1-1; TRBD1 aligns across 7 bases. The germline CDR1 and CDR2 sequences are LNHDA and SQIVND (reference sequence). CDR3 length: 13 amino acids. Unmatched junction bases numbered 5, after V lost 9 bases and J lost 1 base. This CDR3 is CARPGQPNTEAFF. DNA of the CDR3: TGTGCCAGACCGGGACAGCCGAACACTGAAGCTTTCTTT.

This clone was found a few times. V is TRBV7-9 and J is TRBJ2-7; TRBD2 might be the D (6 bases). Per the germline V gene, CDR1 is SEHNR and CDR2 is FQNEAQ (reference sequence). V dropped 4 bases and J dropped 6 bases, with 22 bases sitting between them. This CDR3 comprises 16 residues. In nucleotides, the CDR3 is TGTGCCAGCAGCTCCCGGGGTGGAGGGAGGCCTATCGAGCAGTACTTC. Translating it yields CASSSRGGGRPIEQYF.

The chain uses TRBV11-3 and TRBJ1-1, with 11 bases fitting TRBD1. Germline V gene data show CDR1 as SGHNT and CDR2 as YENEEA. The length of the CDR3 is 13 residues. With 7 bases clipped from V and 11 bases from J, the junction kept 9 bases outside the gene matches. For the CDR3, the DNA is TGTGCCAGCACCCAGGACAGGGGGCGAGGGGCTTTCTTT. Encoded protein: CASTQDRGRGAFF.

The rearrangement joins TRBV6-1 to TRBJ1-1, with TRBD1 as a possible D gene (5 bases). V lost 7 bases and J lost 4, with 16 bases in between. Germline V gene lookup returns CDR1 MNHNS and CDR2 SASEGT. The CDR3 has 14 amino acids. The CDR3, as DNA: TGTGCCAGCATGGTTGGGGCGGTCGGCACTGAAGCTTTCTTT. As protein: CASMVGAVGTEAFF.

The chain couples TRBV10-3 to TRBJ1-2; possible D gene TRBD1, 5 bases. The CDR3 spans 17 residues. V lost 0 bases, J lost 3 bases, and 17 bases lay in between. The germline CDR1 and CDR2 sequences are ENHRY and SYGVKD. CDR3 nucleotides: TGTGCCATCAGTGAGTCGACTCAACGGGGAGGGGACTATGGCTACACCTTC. Translated, it gives CAISESTQRGGDYGYTF.

The chain joins TRBV6-5 to TRBJ2-2; maybe TRBD1 (6 bases). The germline CDR1 and CDR2 sequences are MNHEY and SVGAGI. V gave up 6 bases and J gave up 6 bases, with 17 bases separating them. This CDR3 spans 15 amino acids. The CDR3, as DNA: TGTGCCAGCAGGTCACCAGGGGTTTTGTCCGGGGAGCTGTTTTTT. Translated, it gives CASRSPGVLSGELFF.

V and J are TRBV25-1 and TRBJ2-3, with TRBD1 as a possible D gene (5 bases). Germline CDR1 is MGHDK and CDR2 is SYGVNS. CDR3 length: 16 amino acids. V dropped 6 bases and J dropped 6 bases, with 22 bases sitting between them. CDR3 in DNA: TGTGCCAGCAGCCCTCTGGGTAGCTTAGGGGTGGATACGCAGTATTTT. Amino acid sequence: CASSPLGSLGVDTQYF. The complete variable domain, with remaining parts taken from reference TRBV25-1 and TRBJ2-3, reads EADIYQTPRYLVIGTGKKITLECSQTMGHDKMYWYQQDPGMELHLIHYSYGVNSTEKGDLSSESTVSRIRTEHFPLTLESARPSHTSQYLCASSPLGSLGVDTQYFGPGTRLTVL.

This chain uses TRBV7-9 with TRBJ1-4; 10 bases agree with TRBD1. The CDR3 length is 15 residues. V shed 5 bases and J 5 bases; nucleotides not matched to a gene: 5. The germline V gene encodes CDR1 SEHNR and CDR2 FQNEAQ (reference sequence). The CDR3 bases are TGTGCCAGCAGCCCGGGACAGGGGTGGAATGAAAAACTGTTTTTT. Its protein is CASSPGQGWNEKLFF.

The chain is built from TRBV2 and TRBJ1-5; D remains ambiguous. V lost 4 bases and J lost 6, with 13 bases in between. Germline assignment: CDR1 SNHLY and CDR2 FYNNEI. The CDR3 is 14 amino acids. CDR3 protein: CASSAGSLTQPQHF. In DNA, the CDR3 is TGTGCCAGCAGTGCGGGGTCCCTGACTCAGCCCCAGCATTTT.

J is TRBJ2-7 and V is TRBV11-2, with D possibly TRBD2 on 6 matching bases. CDR3 size: 16 residues. The germline V and J ends were trimmed by 0 bases and 5 bases, with 17 bases remaining between them. Germline V CDR1 and CDR2: SGHAT, FQNNGV. This CDR3 reads CASSLDSAGLEHEQYF. The CDR3, as DNA: TGTGCCAGCAGCTTAGATAGTGCGGGATTGGAGCACGAGCAGTACTTC.

On this clone: At the DNA level, this CDR3 is encoded by other sequences in the same sample as well. The V gene is TRBV13, the J gene TRBJ1-5; a possible D gene is TRBD1 (6 bases). Germline values: CDR1 PRHDT, CDR2 FYEKMQ (reference sequence). This CDR3 is 16 amino acids long. The V gene lost 5 bases and the J gene lost 1 base, with 15 bases spanning the gap. The CDR3 nucleotides are TGTGCCAGCAGCATAAAGGGGGGTCCAAGCAATCAGCCCCAGCATTTT. Residues: CASSIKGGPSNQPQHF. The full variable domain, rest sourced from reference TRBV13 and TRBJ1-5, is AAGVIQSPRHLIKEKRETATLKCYPIPRHDTVYWYQQGPGQDPQFLISFYEKMQSDKGSIPDRFSAQQFSDYHSELNMSSLELGDSALYFCASSIKGGPSNQPQHFGDGTRLSIL.

CDR3 protein: CASSQGSFTYNSPLHF. Written as DNA, the CDR3 is TGCGCCAGCAGTCAAGGTTCGTTTACCTATAATTCACCCCTCCACTTT. The genes are TRBV23-1 and TRBJ1-6, with D unresolved. TRBV23-1 is an ORF, and what it does is uncertain. This CDR3 contains 16 residues. V was pared by 2 bases and J by 2 bases, with 10 bases between.